The 21 T cell receptor beta chains reported below all come from one sample, sequenced in a study of shared clonotypes between healthy human individuals. Measured with immunoSEQ multiplex PCR; TCRdb has only the in-frame clones, and not every one. The sample shows about 450,000 clones, roughly 77% of them seen only once. Sequencing input: PBMCs. All receptors derive from a woman in her forties in good health. Some clones in this sample may be carry-over from other donors' samples.

This clone was seen a few times. The chain uses TRBV30 and TRBJ1-5; D is possibly TRBD1 (5 bases). The CDR3 runs to 14 residues. Trimming took 1 base from V and 0 from J, leaving 7 bases between them. Germline CDR1 reads GTSNPN; CDR2 reads SVGIG (reference sequence). The CDR3 coding sequence is TGTGCCTGGAGTGGGACAAATAGCAATCAGCCCCAGCATTTT. Its translation: CAWSGTNSNQPQHF. Full variable domain (outside the CDR3, taken from reference TRBV30 and TRBJ1-5): SQTIHQWPATLVQPVGSPLSLECTVEGTSNPNLYWYRQAAGRGLQLLFYSVGIGQISSEVPQNLSASRPQDRQFILSSKKLLLSDSGFYLCAWSGTNSNQPQHFGDGTRLSIL.

This clone showed up just once. The gene calls are TRBV19 and TRBJ2-7, with D perhaps given as TRBD1 or TRBD2 (5 bases each). Deletions cut 1 base from V and 3 bases from J, with 10 bases between. Germline-derived CDR1 and CDR2 are LNHDA and SQIVND (reference sequence). The CDR3 length is 14 residues. Here the CDR3 reads CASSIARDGYEQYF. The CDR3 DNA is TGTGCCAGTAGTATAGCGAGGGACGGCTACGAGCAGTACTTC. Filled out from reference TRBV19 and TRBJ2-7, the complete variable domain reads DGGITQSPKYLFRKEGQNVTLSCEQNLNHDAMYWYRQDPGQGLRLIYYSQIVNDFQKGDIAEGYSVSREKKESFPLTVTSAQKNPTAFYLCASSIARDGYEQYFGPGTRLTVT.

There are a few counts of this clone. In this CDR3 the conserved last residue, phenylalanine or tryptophan, is missing, so a read error is likely. The V call is TRBV5-8, the J call TRBJ2-7; TRBD1 matches at 8 bases. The CDR3 is 12 residues long. J lost 4 bases, V lost 7 bases, and 4 bases had no gene match. Germline CDR1 reads SGHTS; CDR2 reads YDEGEE. The CDR3 DNA reads as TGTGCCAGCGGGGACAGGAGGTACGAGCAGTACTCC. Its translation is CASGDRRYEQYS.

The rearrangement joins TRBV7-2 to TRBJ2-7; 7 bases map to TRBD1. Per the germline V gene, CDR1 is SGHTA and CDR2 is FQGNSA. The CDR3 is 14 residues long. V shed 5 bases, J shed 2 bases, and the junction held 6 bases outside the gene matches. CDR3 protein: CASSTDRAAYEQYF. CDR3 bases: TGTGCCAGCAGCACAGACAGGGCAGCCTACGAGCAGTACTTC.

The rearrangement links TRBV7-9 to TRBJ1-2; no reliable D call. The CDR3 extends over 11 amino acids. The V gene lost 7 bases and the J gene lost 5 bases, with 8 bases spanning the gap. From germline, CDR1 is SEHNR and CDR2 FQNEAQ (reference sequence). DNA for the CDR3: TGTGCCAGCACCTCACAGTATGGCTACACCTTC. The encoded protein is CASTSQYGYTF. The whole variable domain, remainder taken from reference TRBV7-9 and TRBJ1-2, is DTGVSQNPRHKITKRGQNVTFRCDPISEHNRLYWYRQTLGQGPEFLTYFQNEAQLEKSRLLSDRFSAERPKGSFSTLEIQRTEQGDSAMYLCASTSQYGYTFGSGTRLTVV.

The chain has TRBV18 and TRBJ2-7, with D unresolved. Germline V gene lookup returns CDR1 KGHSH and CDR2 LQKENI. Between the trimmed V and J ends, which lost 0 bases and 4 bases, there was a span of 10 bases. The CDR3 has 14 residues. The CDR3 coding sequence is TGTGCCAGCTCACCACCCGGATCTCAATACGAGCAGTACTTC. It specifies CASSPPGSQYEQYF.

This clone appeared a few times. The V and J genes are TRBV6-5 and TRBJ1-2, with D tentatively TRBD1 (5 bases). Germline V gives CDR1 MNHEY, CDR2 SVGAGI. With 7 bases removed from V and 7 bases from J, the gap between germline ends came to 16 bases. The CDR3 sequence is 13 residues long. The DNA for the CDR3 is TGTGCCAGCAACCAGGGCCGGGGAGGTGGCTACACCTTC. The encoded protein is CASNQGRGGGYTF.

This chain connects TRBV10-3 to TRBJ2-3; 9 nucleotides agree with TRBD1. Germline assignment: CDR1 ENHRY and CDR2 SYGVKD. Trimming at V came to 10 bases and at J to 2 bases, leaving 7 bases not matched to a gene. The CDR3 runs to 14 residues. This CDR3 is CATGQGFNTDTQYF. The CDR3 nucleotides read TGTGCCACGGGACAGGGTTTTAACACAGATACGCAGTATTTT.

About this clone: A much larger clone lies one base from this, so it may be a read error. V usage is TRBV18 and J usage is TRBJ1-3; D not resolved. CDR1 and CDR2 (germline): KGHSH, LQKENI. This CDR3 has 13 amino acids. The CDR3 is CVSSPPTRDTIYF. CDR3 nucleotide sequence: TGTGTCAGCTCACCACCTACGCGGGACACCATATATTTT.

Worth noting for this clone: A far larger clone differs by one base, so this is likely a read error. This sequence joins TRBV7-3 and TRBJ2-7, with a tentative D call TRBD2 (6 bases). Germline V gives CDR1 SGHTA, CDR2 FQGTGA. The CDR3 covers 15 residues. V lost 2 bases and J lost 6, with 17 bases in between. The CDR3 nucleotides read TGTGCCAGCAGCTTAGGCGGGGCATCGTTCGGCGAGCAGTACTTC. This encodes CASSLGGASFGEQYF.

The chain carries TRBV9 and TRBJ2-2, with 12 bases that match TRBD2. The V segment lost 7 bases and the J segment 6 bases; nucleotides outside the gene matches: 10. The germline CDR1 and CDR2 sequences are SGDLS and YYNGEE. The CDR3 length is 16 residues. CDR3 sequence (DNA): TGTGCCAGCTCCGGGCCACTAGCGGGAGGTTCCGGGGAGCTGTTTTTT. Translating gives CASSGPLAGGSGELFF.

This clone was counted between two and nine times. The chain couples TRBV5-8 to TRBJ2-1; D not resolved. The germline V and J ends were trimmed by 0 bases and 5 bases, with 12 bases remaining between them. CDR3 length: 15 amino acids. Germline CDR1 SGHTS, CDR2 YDEGEE. CDR3 sequence: CASSLEGQVDNEQFF. The CDR3 DNA follows: TGTGCCAGCAGCTTGGAAGGGCAGGTGGACAATGAGCAGTTCTTC.

This chain joins TRBV28 and TRBJ2-1, with D unresolved. Germline loops: CDR1 MDHEN, CDR2 SYDVKM. The CDR3 has 13 residues. V lost 7 bases to trimming and J lost 2 bases, with 9 bases between them. The CDR3 here is CASTARTYNEQFF. The CDR3 DNA reads as TGTGCCAGCACGGCCCGAACCTACAATGAGCAGTTCTTC.

The chain couples TRBV6-1 to TRBJ1-1, with D uncertain. Trimming shortened V by 2 bases and J by 1 base, and 5 bases separated the two germline ends. Germline CDR1 MNHNS, CDR2 SASEGT. This CDR3 has 13 amino acids. The CDR3 nucleotides are TGTGCCAGCAGTGAATGGCCGAACACTGAAGCTTTCTTT. Its protein product is CASSEWPNTEAFF.

Notes on this clone: A much larger clone differs by one base, so this may be a read error. This chain uses TRBV5-4 with TRBJ2-5, with D possibly TRBD2 on 6 matching bases. Looked up from germline, CDR1 is SGHNT and CDR2 is YYREEE (reference sequence). The length of the CDR3 is 16 residues. Trimming took off 0 bases at V and 2 bases at J, with 14 bases between the two ends. CDR3 nucleotides: TGTGCCAGCAGCTTGGGCGGCGGGATGGGGCAAGAGACCCAGTACTTC. Encoded protein: CASSLGGGMGQETQYF.

This clone has only one observation. The chain joins TRBV28 to TRBJ1-2; D gene ambiguous. The CDR3 loop spans 15 amino acids. Germline-derived CDR1 and CDR2 are MDHEN and SYDVKM. V lost 2 bases, J lost 8 bases, and 18 bases lay in between. The CDR3 sequence is CASSLRSAYVEGYTF. The DNA for the CDR3 is TGTGCCAGCAGTTTAAGGTCAGCCTATGTAGAAGGCTACACCTTC.

This clone has only a few counts. Other DNA variants within this sample encode the same CDR3. CDR3 nucleotide sequence: TGTGCCAGCAGCCAAGATGAGTCTTCTGGGGCCAACGTCCTGACTTTC. This encodes CASSQDESSGANVLTF. The V gene is TRBV4-2, the J gene TRBJ2-6; unclear D gene. Trimming took 0 bases from V and 1 from J, leaving 7 bases between them. Germline V gene lookup returns CDR1 LGHNA and CDR2 YNFKEQ. This CDR3 region has 16 residues.

The chain recombines TRBV7-2 with TRBJ2-5; 9 nucleotides match TRBD2. TRBJ2-7 matches the DNA end more closely, so the J call is doubtful. Germline loops: CDR1 SGHTA, CDR2 FQGNSA. The CDR3 has 15 amino acids. In DNA form, the CDR3 reads TGTGCCAGCAGCTTAGCGGTGGCGGGAGGGGGCGAGCAGTACTTC. It specifies CASSLAVAGGGEQYF.

The rearrangement links TRBV27 to TRBJ2-1; 7 nucleotides align to TRBD1. CDR1 MNHEY and CDR2 SMNVEV come from the germline V gene (reference sequence). Trimming at V came to 6 bases and at J to 5 bases, leaving 7 bases not matched to a gene. The CDR3 sequence is 14 residues long. CDR3 sequence reads: CASRNRDSNNEQFF. The CDR3 DNA is TGTGCCAGCAGGAACCGGGACAGTAACAATGAGCAGTTCTTC.

The V call is TRBV28, the J call TRBJ2-7, with 9 bases fitting TRBD1. From germline, CDR1 is MDHEN and CDR2 SYDVKM. After removal of 6 bases from V and 0 bases from J, the junction contained 6 bases not matched to a gene. The CDR3 extends over 15 amino acids. The CDR3 sequence is CASREPTGGSYEQYF. CDR3 in DNA: TGTGCCAGCAGGGAGCCGACAGGGGGCTCCTACGAGCAGTACTTC.

The rearrangement uses TRBV27 and TRBJ1-5; D is uncertain. The CDR3 is 13 residues long. Germline-derived CDR1 and CDR2 are MNHEY and SMNVEV (reference sequence). V was trimmed by 2 bases and J by 4 bases, leaving 6 bases between them. The CDR3 sequence is CASSLNGNQPQHF. In DNA, the CDR3 is TGTGCCAGCAGTTTAAACGGGAATCAGCCCCAGCATTTT.